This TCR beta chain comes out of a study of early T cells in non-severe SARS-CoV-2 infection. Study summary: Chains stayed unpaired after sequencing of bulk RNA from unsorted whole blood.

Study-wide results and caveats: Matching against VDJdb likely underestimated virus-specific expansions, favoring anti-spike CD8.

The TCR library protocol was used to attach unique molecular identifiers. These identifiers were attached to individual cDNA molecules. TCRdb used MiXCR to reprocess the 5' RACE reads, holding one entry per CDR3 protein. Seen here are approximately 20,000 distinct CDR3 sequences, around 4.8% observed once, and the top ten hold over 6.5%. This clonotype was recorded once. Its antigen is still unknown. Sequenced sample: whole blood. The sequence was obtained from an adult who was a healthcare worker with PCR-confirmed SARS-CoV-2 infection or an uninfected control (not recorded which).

The CDR3: CASSLAGVTGGETQYF. For the CDR3, the DNA is TGTGCCAGCAGTTTAGCAGGGGTTACTGGGGGAGAGACCCAGTACTTC. The chain employs TRBV12-3 or TRBV12-4 and TRBJ2-5; D assignment may be TRBD1 or TRBD2 (5 bases each). V gave up 0 bases and J gave up 4 bases, with 15 bases separating them. The CDR3 runs 16 residues.